Listed below are T cell receptor beta chains from one sample, sequenced in a study of T cells in localized non-small cell lung cancer. TCRdb keeps only in-frame clones here, not all; method: immunoSEQ multiplex PCR. The sample lists some 30,000 clones; roughly nine tenths were seen once. The material was PBMCs, obtained before any cancer treatment. The receptors derive from a man aged 35 to 70 with stage II lung adenocarcinoma. Each CDR3 is given with its conserved first and last residue.

v_call,j_call,cdr3_aa
TRBV19,TRBJ1-5,CASNSPGGMGNQPQHF
TRBV2,TRBJ2-3,CASDSGVKRPDTQYF
TRBV6-1,TRBJ2-1,CASRLAGGNEQFF
TRBV6-6,TRBJ1-3,CASSRDASSGNTIYF
TRBV7-3,TRBJ2-7,CASSWRGQALLETYEQYF
TRBV28,TRBJ1-2,CASRTGQIYGYTF
TRBV7-6,TRBJ1-1,CASSLSFGGNTEAFF
TRBV5-4,TRBJ2-7,CASSLAGSLPYEQYF
TRBV4-1,TRBJ2-1,CASRKETSSFHEQFF
TRBV7-9,TRBJ1-2,CASSFSGERILNYGYTF
TRBV12-5,TRBJ2-1,CASGLSSLAGVGAYNEQFF
TRBV27,TRBJ2-5,CASSLSPSGRETQYF
TRBV11-3,TRBJ2-3,CASSDRLTDTQYF
TRBV12-2,TRBJ1-5,CASRLAPLGRGSNQPQHF
TRBV27,TRBJ2-5,CASSFGLNRQETQYF
TRBV19,TRBJ2-2,CASSIAGGASPGELFF
TRBV5-4,TRBJ1-1,CASSLVPGGNTEAFF
TRBV7-2,TRBJ2-1,CASSDGQGTNEQFF
TRBV7-7,TRBJ2-1,CASSLVSLPAYNEQFF
TRBV27,TRBJ2-3,CASSSGYGTDTQYF
TRBV7-3,TRBJ2-6,CASSLLPGQSSGANVLTF
TRBV5-4,TRBJ2-3,CASRLEDTQYF
TRBV27,TRBJ2-5,CASSFLGRGTGETQYF
TRBV28,TRBJ2-1,CASSTQREVNNEQFF
TRBV11-2,TRBJ2-3,CASSYRTSGSADTQYF
TRBV7-2,TRBJ2-1,CASSSRSGSRNEQFF
TRBV2,TRBJ1-3,CASTQGEARGNTIYF
TRBV29-1,TRBJ2-1,CSVVLRGASSYNEQFF
TRBV28,TRBJ2-7,CASSLISTDEQYF
TRBV10-3,TRBJ1-1,CAISESESRGYGTEAFF
TRBV6-5,TRBJ2-7,CASRWTSGSYEQYF
TRBV27,TRBJ1-3,CASSLFLTTGLGGNTIYF
TRBV7-2,TRBJ1-2,CASSPGGRQGYTF
TRBV11-3,TRBJ2-5,CASSLVRLTPLGETQYF
TRBV19,TRBJ2-1,CASSSRAYNEQFF
TRBV5-1,TRBJ2-1,CASSLSGGPYNEQFF
TRBV2,TRBJ1-5,CASRSSVRTGLNQPQHF
TRBV19,TRBJ1-2,CASSITQGASGYTF
TRBV5-6,TRBJ2-5,CASTKGGKETQYF
TRBV7-9,TRBJ2-3,CASSLGGGLTGPDTQYF
TRBV28,TRBJ2-1,CASSWGSRNEQFF
TRBV5-4,TRBJ1-1,CASRTAGAREEAFF
TRBV28,TRBJ2-3,CASSLDGTSLREYF
TRBV10-2,TRBJ2-2,CASGLAGGVTGELFF
TRBV11-2,TRBJ2-7,CASSFRGYSYEQYF
TRBV7-2,TRBJ1-2,CASSLAPQGTGGTPYGYTF
TRBV4-3,TRBJ1-3,CASSQEVRYTIYF
TRBV5-1,TRBJ2-1,CASTVTSGRGGEQFF
TRBV6-1,TRBJ1-1,CASSESTTGATEAFF
TRBV11-2,TRBJ2-1,CASSPTGLRYNEQFF
TRBV7-3,TRBJ1-2,CASSPDKNYGYTF